The 19 T cell receptor beta chains given below trace back to one sample, sequenced in a study of Ad26.COV2.S vaccination and SARS-CoV-2 variants. The protocol was immunoSEQ multiplex PCR, while the TCRdb copy is restricted to in-frame clones and leaves out a portion. The sample contains about 330,000 clones, 75% to 90% of which appear only once. The sample's treatment: some 19 received Ad26.COV2.S at low or high dose, single or two shots; about 5 received placebo; per-sample allocation not given. At day 63 after the first vaccine or placebo injection, samples were drawn. The specimen was peripheral blood, collected in a trial of Ad26.COV2.S vaccine versus placebo. These receptors came from a person between 18 and 65 years old who received the Ad26.COV2.S COVID-19 vaccine or a placebo.

This clone was seen just once. The chain couples TRBV6-6 to TRBJ1-4, with D unresolved. The V gene's germline CDR1 is MNHNY and CDR2 SVGAGI (reference sequence). V dropped 11 bases and J dropped 5 bases, with 21 bases sitting between them. The CDR3 runs 15 residues. The CDR3 spells CADGVHGVGNEKLFF. The CDR3, as DNA: TGTGCCGACGGGGTACATGGTGTGGGGAATGAAAAACTGTTTTTT.

The genes are TRBV9 and TRBJ1-2, with unresolved D. The CDR3 consists of 15 residues. Between the trimmed V and J ends, which lost 3 bases and 5 bases, there was a span of 17 bases. Per germline, CDR1 SGDLS and CDR2 YYNGEE. The CDR3 protein is CASSEAGDPQYGYTF. In nucleotides, the CDR3 is TGTGCCAGCAGCGAAGCAGGAGACCCTCAATATGGCTACACCTTC.

This rearrangement joins TRBV6-5 to TRBJ1-1; tentatively, D is TRBD1 (5 bases). The V gene's germline CDR1 is MNHEY and CDR2 SVGAGI. V shed 0 bases and J shed 11 bases, with 16 bases lying between them. CDR3 length: 14 amino acids. CDR3 sequence (DNA): TGTGCCAGCAGTTACTCGGAGCAGGGCAGGATGGCTTTCTTT. Residues: CASSYSEQGRMAFF.

A remark on this clone: Germline and junction disagree at one end, which may indicate a read error. The chain is built from TRBV7-8 and TRBJ1-2, with TRBD1 matching 8 bases. The CDR3 sequence is 12 residues long. CDR1 and CDR2 (germline): SGHVS, FQNEAQ. The CDR3 DNA is TGTGCCAGCAGCCTTCCTCCGGACAGGGTCTACTTC. It translates to CASSLPPDRVYF.

The J gene is TRBJ2-7, the V gene TRBV9; tentative D call: TRBD2 (5 bases). V was cut by 4 bases and J by 8 bases, with 13 bases left in between. The CDR3 loop spans 12 amino acids. In germline, CDR1 is SGDLS, CDR2 YYNGEE. CDR3 sequence: CASSPRSGKQYF. The CDR3 DNA reads TGTGCCAGCAGCCCCCGGTCGGGGAAGCAGTACTTC.

Comments on this clone: The sample carries other DNA sequences with the same CDR3. V and J are TRBV29-1 and TRBJ1-1, with 8 bases identical to TRBD1. This CDR3 comprises 11 residues. Germline values: CDR1 SQVTM, CDR2 ANQGSEA. V gave up 4 bases and J gave up 5 bases; unmatched junction bases: 0. The CDR3 sequence is CSVGQGTEAFF. The CDR3 DNA is TGCAGCGTTGGACAGGGGACTGAAGCTTTCTTT.

This clone has more than one count but fewer than ten. This rearrangement joins TRBV6-1 to TRBJ1-5; 10 bases agree with TRBD1. CDR1 and CDR2 from the germline V gene are MNHNS and SASEGT. The V and J ends lost 2 bases and 4 bases, in that order; junction bases with no gene match: 5. This CDR3 region has 16 residues. CDR3 sequence: CASSEFTGQGNQPQHF. DNA for the CDR3: TGTGCCAGCAGTGAATTTACGGGACAGGGGAATCAGCCCCAGCATTTT.

The V call is TRBV5-5, the J call TRBJ1-4; D not certain. There are 14 residues in the CDR3. V lost 6 bases and J 4 bases, leaving 13 bases between the germline ends. The V gene's germline CDR1 is SGHKS and CDR2 YYEKEE (reference sequence). CDR3 sequence reads: CASTEGWGNEKLFF. In nucleotides, the CDR3 is TGTGCCAGCACCGAGGGCTGGGGTAATGAAAAACTGTTTTTT. Full variable domain (missing parts from reference TRBV5-5 and TRBJ1-4): DAGVTQSPTHLIKTRGQQVTLRCSPISGHKSVSWYQQVLGQGPQFIFQYYEKEERGRGNFPDRFSARQFPNYSSELNVNALLLGDSALYLCASTEGWGNEKLFFGSGTQLSVL.

The gene calls are TRBV7-9 and TRBJ1-2; D remains unclear. V lost 5 bases and J 4 bases, leaving 14 bases between the germline ends. The germline V gene encodes CDR1 SEHNR and CDR2 FQNEAQ (reference sequence). The CDR3 extends over 14 amino acids. CDR3: CASSRMEGAYGYTF. Written as DNA, the CDR3 is TGTGCCAGCAGCCGTATGGAGGGTGCCTATGGCTACACCTTC.

This chain joins TRBV5-5 and TRBJ1-2; D is unresolved. The CDR3 has 15 residues. Germline loops: CDR1 SGHKS, CDR2 YYEKEE (reference sequence). The V gene lost 0 bases and the J gene lost 4 bases, with 13 bases spanning the gap. The CDR3 protein is CASSLETTPIYGYTF. The DNA of the CDR3 is TGTGCCAGCAGCTTGGAGACCACCCCCATCTATGGCTACACCTTC.

The rearrangement joins TRBV7-2 to TRBJ2-2, with TRBD2 matching over 14 bases. Looked up from germline, CDR1 is SGHTA and CDR2 is FQGNSA. The CDR3 runs to 15 residues. Trimming took 3 bases from V and 6 from J; bases not matched to a gene: 0. The CDR3 bases are TGTGCCAGCAGCTTGACTAGCGGGGGGGCCGGGGAGCTGTTTTTT. Translated: CASSLTSGGAGELFF.

This clone came up once. V gene TRBV10-3 combines with J gene TRBJ2-5; 7 positions match TRBD2. The V gene end was trimmed by 4 bases and the J gene end by 2 bases; junction bases not matched to a gene: 4. The germline CDR1 and CDR2 sequences are ENHRY and SYGVKD. This CDR3 has 14 amino acids. CDR3: CAISASGKQETQYF. DNA of the CDR3: TGTGCCATCAGTGCTAGCGGCAAACAAGAGACCCAGTACTTC.

The chain is built from TRBV4-2 and TRBJ2-5; TRBD2 agrees at 7 bases. The CDR3 has 15 residues. Germline values: CDR1 LGHNA, CDR2 YNFKEQ. The trim removed 3 bases at V and 5 bases at J, leaving 9 bases unmatched. The CDR3 region has the DNA TGTGCCAGCAGCCAGCCTCTAGCGGTCGGGGAGACCCAGTACTTC. Encoded protein: CASSQPLAVGETQYF.

The chain combines TRBV12-3 or TRBV12-4 with TRBJ1-2; the D gene is possibly TRBD1 (5 bases). Between the trimmed V and J ends, which lost 3 bases and 1 base, there was a span of 6 bases. This CDR3 region has 13 residues. This CDR3 is CASSFDSNYGYTF. As DNA, the CDR3 is TGTGCCAGCAGTTTCGACAGTAACTATGGCTACACCTTC.

This chain uses TRBV20-1 with TRBJ2-3, with D possibly TRBD1 on 5 matching bases. The CDR3 consists of 10 residues. Looked up from germline, CDR1 is DFQATT and CDR2 is SNEGSKA (reference sequence). Trimming shortened V by 6 bases and J by 6 bases, and 7 bases separated the two germline ends. The CDR3, as DNA: TGCAGTGCCCGACAGGATACGCAGTATTTT. It encodes CSARQDTQYF.

The rearrangement uses TRBV6-5 and TRBJ2-5, with 9 bases fitting TRBD2. This CDR3 has 16 amino acids. Germline CDR1 MNHEY, CDR2 SVGAGI. With V trimmed by 0 bases and J by 5 bases, 7 bases remained unmatched. Here the CDR3 reads CASSYSGGGASETQYF. The CDR3 DNA sequence: TGTGCCAGCAGTTACTCTGGCGGGGGGGCCTCCGAGACCCAGTACTTC.

The genes are TRBV11-2 and TRBJ1-5; 7 positions agree with TRBD1. Germline V gives CDR1 SGHAT, CDR2 FQNNGV. This CDR3 contains 15 residues. V lost 6 bases, J lost 7 bases, and 12 bases stayed unmatched. The CDR3 is CASSFTGERGQPQHF. The CDR3 nucleotides read TGTGCCAGCAGTTTTACAGGGGAACGAGGGCAGCCCCAGCATTTT. Together with reference TRBV11-2 and TRBJ1-5, the CDR3 gives the full variable domain: EAGVAQSPRYKIIEKRQSVAFWCNPISGHATLYWYQQILGQGPKLLIQFQNNGVVDDSQLPKDRFSAERLKGVDSTLKIQPAKLEDSAVYLCASSFTGERGQPQHFGDGTRLSIL.

The V call is TRBV18, the J call TRBJ2-4, with D tentatively TRBD1 (6 bases). V gave up 4 bases and J gave up 0 bases, with 16 bases separating them. The CDR3 extends over 17 amino acids. Per germline, CDR1 KGHSH and CDR2 LQKENI. The CDR3, as DNA: TGTGCCAGCTCACGAGAACAGGGTTCGGGAGCCAAAAACATTCAGTACTTC. Translating it yields CASSREQGSGAKNIQYF.

The J gene is TRBJ1-6, the V gene TRBV10-3, with D tentatively TRBD1 (6 bases). Deletions cut 7 bases from V and 13 bases from J, with 23 bases between. CDR1 and CDR2 from the germline V gene are ENHRY and SYGVKD. The CDR3 is 15 residues long. The DNA of the CDR3 is TGTGCCATCAAGACGTCAGGGGATATGAAGTCGCCCCTCCACTTT. Residues: CAIKTSGDMKSPLHF.